This T cell receptor (beta chain) was identified in a study of T cell repertoires in cytomegalovirus infection. Study summary: Selected CMV epitopes included recently identified HLA-C-restricted ones as well as well-studied HLA-B-restricted ones. A matching HLA type, together with CMV infection, was signaled by public TCR beta signatures.

To note about this clonotype: Its antigen is not identified.

One entry per CDR3 protein results from TCRdb running MiXCR on the reads. Here the sample spans 650,000 to 900,000 distinct CDR3 sequences, 30% to 35% being singletons. Broader study findings: Carriers of CMV plus the relevant HLA were identified by cumulative public TCR beta family frequency. Ex vivo responses were dominated by HLA-C-restricted CMV-specific TCR beta clonotypes.

Trimming stripped 5 bases from V and 11 bases from J, with 18 bases between. Germline values: CDR1 LGHDT, CDR2 YNNKEL (reference sequence). The CDR3 has 13 amino acids. This receptor was taken from a human donor in good health (CMV status not recorded). Some clones in this sample may be carry-over from other donors' samples. The gene calls are TRBV3-1 and TRBJ1-1; D possibly corresponds to TRBD1 (6 bases). Sequenced here: cultured CD8+ T cells from PBMCs, sampled from culture after CMV antigen stimulation. The CDR3 DNA follows: TGTGCCAGCAGCAGTTGGACAGCCGAGGGTGCTTTCTTT. The encoded protein is CASSSWTAEGAFF.